Below are 27 T cell receptor beta chains sequenced from a single sample in a study of cytomegalovirus exposure and HLA in healthy donors. PCR amplification relied on 60 Vbeta primers (plus 13 Jbeta primers). Assay: immunoSEQ multiplex PCR; the TCRdb copy retains only in-frame clones and omits some. The repertoire holds approximately 220,000 clones, with roughly 84% as singletons. Source material: PBMCs. These receptors all stem from a boy younger than 10 in good health and CMV-seronegative.

This chain joins TRBV25-1 and TRBJ2-1; 7 bases are a match to TRBD2. The CDR3 has 13 amino acids. Looked up from germline, CDR1 is MGHDK and CDR2 is SYGVNS. V was pared by 8 bases and J by 6 bases, with 7 bases of the junction left unmatched. The CDR3 DNA is TGTGCCAGCGGGGGGGACCTTCGCAATGAGCAGTTCTTC. Translated, it gives CASGGDLRNEQFF.

J is TRBJ1-6 and V is TRBV6-5; possible D gene TRBD1, 5 bases. There are 16 residues in the CDR3. The V gene's germline CDR1 is MNHEY and CDR2 SVGAGI. V lost 2 bases and J 6 bases, leaving 14 bases between the germline ends. The CDR3 nucleotides read TGTGCCAGCAGTTACGACAGTCTCCCCGCTAATTCACCCCTCCACTTT. Residues: CASSYDSLPANSPLHF.

The rearrangement links TRBV7-2 to TRBJ1-4; D not resolved. From germline, CDR1 is SGHTA and CDR2 FQGNSA. V lost 2 bases to trimming and J lost 4 bases, with 5 bases between them. CDR3 length equals 13 residues. The CDR3 nucleotides are TGTGCCAGCAGCTTACGAGTTAATGAAAAACTGTTTTTT. It codes for CASSLRVNEKLFF.

The V gene is TRBV2, the J gene TRBJ2-1, with D perhaps matching TRBD2 (6 bases). Germline V gives CDR1 SNHLY, CDR2 FYNNEI. The CDR3 is made up of 15 amino acids. V lost 1 base and J lost 4, with 11 bases in between. DNA for the CDR3: TGTGCCAGCAGTGAAGTTAGCGGAGTTTACAATGAGCAGTTCTTC. Translating it yields CASSEVSGVYNEQFF.

The chain joins TRBV5-4 to TRBJ2-3; D is unclear. The V gene lost 1 base and the J gene lost 5 bases, with 5 bases spanning the gap. This CDR3 comprises 12 residues. CDR1 SGHNT and CDR2 YYREEE come from the germline V gene (reference sequence). DNA of the CDR3: TGTGCCAGCAGCTTGCCCGGAGATACGCAGTATTTT. Translated, it gives CASSLPGDTQYF.

The chain employs TRBV27 and TRBJ2-2; 9 bases map to TRBD1. This CDR3 spans 14 amino acids. V was pared by 5 bases and J by 5 bases, with 3 bases of the junction left unmatched. CDR1 is MNHEY, CDR2 SMNVEV, per germline (reference sequence). Here the CDR3 reads CASSMGQGTGELFF. In DNA, the CDR3 is TGTGCCAGCAGTATGGGACAGGGAACCGGGGAGCTGTTTTTT.

This sequence joins TRBV7-6 and TRBJ1-1; D uncertain. V was cut by 4 bases and J by 6 bases, with 12 bases left in between. Germline CDR1 and CDR2: SGHVS and FNYEAQ. The CDR3 runs 13 residues. CDR3 loop: CASSSGLEPEAFF. CDR3 nucleotides: TGTGCCAGCAGCTCCGGTCTCGAACCTGAAGCTTTCTTT. Supplemented by reference TRBV7-6 and TRBJ1-1, the full variable domain reads GAGVSQSPRYKVTKRGQDVALRCDPISGHVSLYWYRQALGQGPEFLTYFNYEAQQDKSGLPNDRFSAERPEGSISTLTIQRTEQRDSAMYRCASSSGLEPEAFFGQGTRLTVV.

This clone was seen only once. The rearrangement links TRBV19 to TRBJ1-2, with 10 bases matching TRBD1. Germline-derived CDR1 and CDR2 are LNHDA and SQIVND (reference sequence). CDR3 length: 13 amino acids. V gave up 3 bases and J gave up 8 bases; unmatched junction bases: 3. The CDR3 reads CASSMTGGGGYTF. The CDR3 nucleotides read TGTGCCAGTAGTATGACAGGGGGCGGCGGCTACACCTTC.

Here the CDR3 DNA reads TGCGCCAGCAGCTGGGGGACAGGGAGCACAGATACGCAGTATTTT. As protein: CASSWGTGSTDTQYF. This sequence joins TRBV5-1 and TRBJ2-3; 9 bases are a match to TRBD1. Germline trimming cut 3 bases from V and 0 bases from J; bases unmatched to any gene: 2. CDR1 and CDR2 from the germline V gene are SGHRS and YFSETQ. This CDR3 has 15 amino acids.

This clone was seen a handful of times. The rearrangement joins TRBV29-1 to TRBJ1-1, with D possibly matching TRBD1 (6 bases). The length of the CDR3 is 14 residues. Germline lookup yields CDR1 SQVTM and CDR2 ANQGSEA. Trimming pared 1 base from V and 6 bases from J, leaving 15 bases between. The CDR3 protein is CSVEGRGARAEAFF. Here the CDR3 DNA reads TGCAGCGTTGAAGGCCGGGGGGCGCGCGCTGAAGCTTTCTTT.

This sequence joins TRBV7-2 and TRBJ1-1, with D perhaps matching TRBD1 (6 bases). Germline CDR1 reads SGHTA; CDR2 reads FQGNSA. Trimming left V 3 bases short and J 0 bases short, with 14 bases between. The length of the CDR3 is 16 residues. CDR3 protein: CASSLGTNTMNTEAFF. Here the CDR3 DNA reads TGTGCCAGCAGCTTGGGGACAAATACTATGAACACTGAAGCTTTCTTT.

This sequence joins TRBV6-6 and TRBJ1-1, with 10 bases matching TRBD1. V lost 7 bases and J lost 7; bases outside the gene matches: 6. Germline CDR1 reads MNHNY; CDR2 reads SVGAGI (reference sequence). CDR3 length equals 13 residues. CDR3 residues: CASIPGQGNEAFF. The CDR3 nucleotides read TGTGCCAGCATCCCGGGACAGGGGAATGAAGCTTTCTTT.

The rearrangement uses TRBV27 and TRBJ2-1, with 9 bases aligning to TRBD1. CDR3 length equals 14 residues. The trim removed 3 bases at V and 5 bases at J, leaving 2 bases unmatched. Germline lookup yields CDR1 MNHEY and CDR2 SMNVEV (reference sequence). The CDR3 spells CASSFGQGNNEQFF. The CDR3, as DNA: TGTGCCAGCAGTTTTGGACAGGGGAACAATGAGCAGTTCTTC.

The chain employs TRBV23-1 and TRBJ1-2; no definite D call. TRBV23-1 is designated an ORF whose function remains uncertain. This CDR3 contains 13 residues. Trimming took 4 bases from V and 6 from J, leaving 12 bases between them. This CDR3 reads CASSPLAGNGYTF. CDR3 sequence (DNA): TGCGCCAGCAGTCCCCTGGCCGGGAATGGCTACACCTTC.

This CDR3 reads CASSIVGGPAFF. CDR3 nucleotides: TGTGCCAGTAGTATAGTGGGGGGGCCGGCTTTCTTT. The rearrangement links TRBV19 to TRBJ1-1; weak D call: TRBD1 (6 bases). This CDR3 is 12 amino acids long. In germline, CDR1 is LNHDA, CDR2 SQIVND (reference sequence). Trimming stripped 1 base from V and 11 bases from J, with 11 bases between.

This sequence joins TRBV4-1 and TRBJ1-5; a weak D match, TRBD1 (6 bases). Per germline, CDR1 MGHRA and CDR2 YSYEKL. Trimming removed 0 bases at V and 3 bases at J, with 9 bases between. The CDR3 is 15 residues long. This CDR3 reads CASSQDNRDNQPQHF. As DNA, the CDR3 is TGCGCCAGCAGCCAAGATAACAGGGACAATCAGCCCCAGCATTTT.

V usage is TRBV7-2 and J usage is TRBJ2-5; a possible D gene is TRBD1 (5 bases). The better agreement between TRBJ2-7 and the DNA end casts doubt on the J call. CDR1 and CDR2 (germline): SGHTA, FQGNSA. This CDR3 comprises 12 residues. CDR3 sequence reads: CASSSRGYEQYF. The CDR3 DNA is TGTGCCAGCAGCTCAAGGGGCTACGAGCAGTACTTC.

The genes are TRBV14 and TRBJ1-1; 10 bases are a match to TRBD1. Germline assignment: CDR1 SGHDN and CDR2 FVKESK. CDR3 length: 14 amino acids. V shed 4 bases and J 5 bases; nucleotides not matched to a gene: 4. The CDR3 loop is CASSRTGGSTEAFF. CDR3 nucleotides: TGTGCCAGCAGCCGGACAGGGGGGAGTACTGAAGCTTTCTTT.

This sequence joins TRBV15 and TRBJ1-1, with TRBD1 as a possible D gene (5 bases). This CDR3 comprises 14 residues. V was clipped by 1 base and J by 0 bases, with 6 bases between them. Germline CDR1 LNHNV, CDR2 YYDKDF (reference sequence). CDR3 coding DNA: TGTGCCACCAGCAGAGGGGGCATGAACACTGAAGCTTTCTTT. As protein: CATSRGGMNTEAFF.

The chain is built from TRBV19 and TRBJ2-3; tentatively, D is TRBD2 (6 bases). Germline V gives CDR1 LNHDA, CDR2 SQIVND (reference sequence). The CDR3 is 12 amino acids. Trimming left V 9 bases short and J 6 bases short, with 13 bases between. The CDR3 coding sequence is TGTGCCAGCTCCGGAGGGTGGGATACGCAGTATTTT. Translated, it gives CASSGGWDTQYF.

This chain uses TRBV30 with TRBJ1-1; D gene uncertain. Trimming took 0 bases from V and 5 from J, leaving 10 bases between them. The CDR3 is 13 amino acids. In germline, CDR1 is GTSNPN, CDR2 SVGIG (reference sequence). As DNA, the CDR3 is TGTGCCTGGAGTGTAACCCACGGGACTGAAGCTTTCTTT. Translating it yields CAWSVTHGTEAFF.

CDR3 in amino acids: CASSLAGTSIRDEQFF. The CDR3 nucleotides are TGCGCCAGCAGCTTGGCTGGGACTAGTATAAGAGATGAGCAGTTCTTC. The chain joins TRBV5-1 to TRBJ2-1; 8 bases map to TRBD2. The CDR3 has 16 amino acids. The V gene end was trimmed by 0 bases and the J gene end by 8 bases; junction bases not matched to a gene: 10. Germline CDR1 and CDR2: SGHRS and YFSETQ.

The V gene is TRBV7-9, the J gene TRBJ2-2; 7 bases align to TRBD2. The germline V gene encodes CDR1 SEHNR and CDR2 FQNEAQ (reference sequence). The CDR3 totals 13 residues. Trimming took 4 bases from V and 5 from J; bases not matched to a gene: 1. The CDR3 DNA reads as TGTGCCAGCAGCTGGGAGGGAACCGGGGAGCTGTTTTTT. This encodes CASSWEGTGELFF. Drawing the rest from reference TRBV7-9 and TRBJ2-2, the complete variable domain is DTGVSQNPRHKITKRGQNVTFRCDPISEHNRLYWYRQTLGQGPEFLTYFQNEAQLEKSRLLSDRFSAERPKGSFSTLEIQRTEQGDSAMYLCASSWEGTGELFFGEGSRLTVL.

This chain uses TRBV7-6 with TRBJ2-3; D is ambiguous. V lost 6 bases and J 3 bases, leaving 4 bases between the germline ends. The CDR3 consists of 11 residues. Looked up from germline, CDR1 is SGHVS and CDR2 is FNYEAQ. DNA of the CDR3: TGTGCCAGCAGTATGACAGATACGCAGTATTTT. This encodes CASSMTDTQYF. The full variable domain, in which reference TRBV7-6 and TRBJ2-3 provide the parts outside the CDR3, is GAGVSQSPRYKVTKRGQDVALRCDPISGHVSLYWYRQALGQGPEFLTYFNYEAQQDKSGLPNDRFSAERPEGSISTLTIQRTEQRDSAMYRCASSMTDTQYFGPGTRLTVL.

CDR3 amino acids: CASSRTGGIVTNYGYTF. CDR3 coding DNA: TGTGCCAGCAGTCGAACGGGGGGGATCGTGACTAACTATGGCTACACCTTC. The chain employs TRBV27 and TRBJ1-2, with D tentatively TRBD1 (5 bases). In germline, CDR1 is MNHEY, CDR2 SMNVEV (reference sequence). This CDR3 region has 17 residues. Deletions cut 5 bases from V and 0 bases from J, with 19 bases between.

The V and J genes are TRBV2 and TRBJ2-1; 10 bases map to TRBD2. CDR1 is SNHLY, CDR2 FYNNEI, per germline. This CDR3 is built from 18 residues. The ends lost 10 bases at V and 0 bases at J; junction bases unmatched: 15. The CDR3 region is CATQEPSGGISSYNEQFF. For the CDR3, the DNA is TGTGCCACTCAGGAGCCTAGCGGGGGAATTAGCTCCTACAATGAGCAGTTCTTC. Using reference TRBV2 and TRBJ2-1 for the parts outside the CDR3, the full variable domain is EPEVTQTPSHQVTQMGQEVILRCVPISNHLYFYWYRQILGQKVEFLVSFYNNEISEKSEIFDDQFSVERPDGSNFTLKIRSTKLEDSAMYFCATQEPSGGISSYNEQFFGPGTRLTVL.

The chain joins TRBV2 to TRBJ1-1; TRBD1 matches at 9 bases. Germline V CDR1 and CDR2: SNHLY, FYNNEI. V shed 3 bases, J shed 5 bases, and the junction held 10 bases outside the gene matches. CDR3 length equals 16 residues. CDR3 bases: TGTGCCAGCAGTGATGACTCGGACAGGGGAGATACTGAAGCTTTCTTT. Amino acids: CASSDDSDRGDTEAFF. The full variable domain, its missing parts supplied by reference TRBV2 and TRBJ1-1, is EPEVTQTPSHQVTQMGQEVILRCVPISNHLYFYWYRQILGQKVEFLVSFYNNEISEKSEIFDDQFSVERPDGSNFTLKIRSTKLEDSAMYFCASSDDSDRGDTEAFFGQGTRLTVV.